This T cell receptor (beta chain) was observed in a study of blood T cells in healthy people across ages. This clonotype showed up just a few times. Its antigen is not identified. Primers used in a second PCR of about 6 to 11 cycles were a sample-barcoded 5' primer and a J-beta primer mix. With 12 random nucleotides, a template-switch adaptor tagged each individual cDNA molecule. Via MiXCR, TCRdb re-called the 5' RACE reads, giving one row per CDR3 protein. The sample includes roughly 800,000 distinct CDR3 sequences, 55% to 70% seen only once; the top ten take approximately 20%. Study-wide results and limits: Roughly linear age-related decline in beta diversity appeared, significant by age about 40. Unsorted PBMC material precluded a definitive naive versus antigen-experienced comparison.

This CDR3 spans 21 amino acids. V gave up 2 bases and J gave up 0 bases; unmatched junction bases: 13. In germline, CDR1 is SGHAT, CDR2 FQNNGV. Extraction of total RNA produced a minimum of 6 micrograms from each sample. The clonotype was recovered from a man between 25 and 39 years old in good health. This rearrangement joins TRBV11-2 to TRBJ2-4; TRBD2 agrees at 13 bases. Input material: blood. CDR3 region: CASSLPRLAGGLGLAKNIQYF. CDR3 nucleotide sequence: TGTGCCAGCAGCTTACCAAGACTAGCGGGAGGCCTCGGACTAGCCAAAAACATTCAGTACTTC.